Sequencing of this TCR beta chain was carried out in a study of blood T cell repertoires in COVID-19. For the study at large: In each case, the material was cDNA or gDNA derived from T cells, B-cell-depleted T cells, or PBMCs.

The data were produced by immunoSEQ multiplex PCR, yet TCRdb's version contains in-frame clones alone and is incomplete. The sample holds 200,000 to 300,000 clones, around 83% seen once. The CDR3 totals 14 residues. Trimming cost V 6 bases and J 7 bases; bases outside gene matches: 8. Germline V gene sequence: CDR1 MDHEN, CDR2 SYDVKM. The receptor's source is a woman between 35 and 50 years old who had recovered from COVID-19. The rearrangement joins TRBV28 to TRBJ1-4; TRBD1 matches 7 bases. Sequenced sample: peripheral blood. CDR3 sequence: CASSLNRGAEKLFF. Here the CDR3 DNA reads TGTGCCAGCAGCCTAAACAGGGGAGCTGAAAAACTGTTTTTT.